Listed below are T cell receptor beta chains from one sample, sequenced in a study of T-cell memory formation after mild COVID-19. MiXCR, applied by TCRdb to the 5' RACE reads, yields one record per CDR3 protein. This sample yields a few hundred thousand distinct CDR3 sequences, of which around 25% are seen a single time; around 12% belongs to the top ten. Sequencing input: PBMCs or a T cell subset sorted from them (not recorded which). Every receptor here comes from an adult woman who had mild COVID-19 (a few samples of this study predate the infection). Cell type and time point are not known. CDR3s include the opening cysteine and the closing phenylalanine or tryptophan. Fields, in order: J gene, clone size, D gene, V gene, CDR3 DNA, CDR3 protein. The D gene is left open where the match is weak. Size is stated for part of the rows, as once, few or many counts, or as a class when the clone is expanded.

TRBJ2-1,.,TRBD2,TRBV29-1,TGCAGCGTCGCAGAAGGACTAGCCTATGAGCAGTTCTTC,CSVAEGLAYEQFF
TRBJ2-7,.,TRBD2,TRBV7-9,TGTGCCAGCAGCCCAGACAGAGCGGGGGGCTACGAGCAGTACTTC,CASSPDRAGGYEQYF
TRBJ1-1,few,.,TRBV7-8,TGTGCCAGCAGCTTAGGCCAGCGGACTGAAGCTTTCTTT,CASSLGQRTEAFF
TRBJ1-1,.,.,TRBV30,TGTGCCTGGAGTTCCGACAGCGCTGAAGCTTTCTTT,CAWSSDSAEAFF
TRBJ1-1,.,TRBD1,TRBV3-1,TGTGCCAGCACTCCCAGGGGGGACACTGAAGCTTTCTTT,CASTPRGDTEAFF
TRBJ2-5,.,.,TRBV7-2,TGTGCCAGCAGCCCCCCCTGGGTGGAGACCCAGTACTTC,CASSPPWVETQYF
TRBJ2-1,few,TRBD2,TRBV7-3,TGTGCCAGCAGCGCCGGGACTAGCGGCAATGAGCAGTTCTTC,CASSAGTSGNEQFF
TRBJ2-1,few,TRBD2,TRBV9,TGTGCCAGCAGCGTAGGGACTAGTGTCTACAATGAGCAGTTCTTC,CASSVGTSVYNEQFF
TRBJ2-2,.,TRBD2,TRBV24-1,TGTGCCACCAGTGGGGTTGGACTAGCGGGAGTTACGAACACCGGGGAGCTGTTTTTT,CATSGVGLAGVTNTGELFF
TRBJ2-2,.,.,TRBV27,TGTGCCAGCTCGGGGGGACAGAACACCGGGGAGCTGTTTTTT,CASSGGQNTGELFF
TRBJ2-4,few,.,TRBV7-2,TGTGCCAGCAGCCCGACTGAAAACATTCAGTACTTC,CASSPTENIQYF
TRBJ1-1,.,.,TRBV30,TGTGCCTGGAGTGTAACTTTGAACACTGAAGCTTTCTTT,CAWSVTLNTEAFF
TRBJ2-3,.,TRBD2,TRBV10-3,TGTGCCATCAGTGGACTAGCGGGGTCCACAGATACGCAGTATTTT,CAISGLAGSTDTQYF
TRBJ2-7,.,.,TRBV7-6,TGTGCCAGCAGCTTAGGGGGCGGGCACGAGCAGTACTTC,CASSLGGGHEQYF
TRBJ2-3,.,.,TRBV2,TGTGCCAGCAGCCTCCCGTCAGGGGTGGGGACAGATACGCAGTATTTT,CASSLPSGVGTDTQYF
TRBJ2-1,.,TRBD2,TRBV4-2,TGTGCCAGCAGCCGGAAGGGACTAGCGGGGGAACAACAATACAATGAGCAGTTCTTC,CASSRKGLAGEQQYNEQFF
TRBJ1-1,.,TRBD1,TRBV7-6,TGTGCCAGCAGCTTAGAGAGGACAGGGGCCACTGAAGCTTTCTTT,CASSLERTGATEAFF
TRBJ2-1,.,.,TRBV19,TGTGCCAGTAGTATTTTAGTTGCGGGTAGCGGCAGATTCTACAATGAGCAGTTCTTC,CASSILVAGSGRFYNEQFF
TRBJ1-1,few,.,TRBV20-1,TGCAGTGCACCGAAGTCCGGTAACACTGAAGCTTTCTTT,CSAPKSGNTEAFF
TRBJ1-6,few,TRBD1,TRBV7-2,TGTGCCAGCAGCTTAAGAGGACAGGGCTACTCCTATAATTCACCCCTCCACTTT,CASSLRGQGYSYNSPLHF
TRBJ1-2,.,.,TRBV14,TGTGCCAGCAGCCAAGGGGAAGGAGGCTATGGCTACACCTTC,CASSQGEGGYGYTF
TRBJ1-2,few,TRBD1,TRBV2,TGTGCCAGCTTCGACAGGGTAGAAAAAGCTAACTATGGCTACACCTTC,CASFDRVEKANYGYTF
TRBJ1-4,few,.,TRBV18,TGTGCCAGCTCACCGGATGCGGGGGAAAAACTGTTTTTT,CASSPDAGEKLFF
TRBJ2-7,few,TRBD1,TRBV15,TGTGCCACCACCTCCGGGACAGGGGTTTTGGGCGAGCAGTACTTC,CATTSGTGVLGEQYF
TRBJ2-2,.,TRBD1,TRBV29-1,TGCAGCGTTGAGGGACAGGGTCTTCCCGGGGAGCTGTTTTTT,CSVEGQGLPGELFF
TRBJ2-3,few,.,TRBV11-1,TGTGCCAGCAGCTCCACGCCCGCGGCAGGGGAGTCCACAGATACGCAGTATTTT,CASSSTPAAGESTDTQYF
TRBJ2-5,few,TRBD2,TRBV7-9,TGTGCCAGCAGCTTATCCTTTCTAGCGGGGGGGCTTGAGACCCAGTACTTC,CASSLSFLAGGLETQYF
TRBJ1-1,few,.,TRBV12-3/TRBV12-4,TGTGCCAGCAGCCCAATCGGGACACTAACGAACACTGAAGCTTTCTTT,CASSPIGTLTNTEAFF
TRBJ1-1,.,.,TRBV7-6,TGTGCCAGCAGCTCCACAGGGAGCACTGAAGCTTTCTTT,CASSSTGSTEAFF
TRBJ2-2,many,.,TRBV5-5,TGTGCCAGCAGCTTGGGGGACGGGGAGCTGTTTTTT,CASSLGDGELFF
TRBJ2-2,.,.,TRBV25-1,TGTGCCAGCGCCGAGGGGTGGGCGGGGGCTGCGAACACCGGGGAGCTGTTTTTT,CASAEGWAGAANTGELFF
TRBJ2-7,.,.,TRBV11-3,TGTGCCAGCAGCCCTCGGACAGTCCTTATGGGCGGCGAGCAGTACTTC,CASSPRTVLMGGEQYF
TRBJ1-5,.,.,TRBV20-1,TGCAGCGGCGGGGGAGGTAATCAGCCCCAGCATTTT,CSGGGGNQPQHF
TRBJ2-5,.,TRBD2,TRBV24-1,TGTGCCACCAGTGATTTAGCTTCTAGCGGGAGGGAGACCCAGTACTTC,CATSDLASSGRETQYF
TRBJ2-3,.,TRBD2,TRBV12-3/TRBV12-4,TGTGCCAGCCTTTCGGGGGGGGCTTGGACAGATACGCAGTATTTT,CASLSGGAWTDTQYF
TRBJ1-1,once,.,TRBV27,TGTGCCAGCAGTTACTCGGGAGTGACTAACACTGAAGCTTTCTTT,CASSYSGVTNTEAFF
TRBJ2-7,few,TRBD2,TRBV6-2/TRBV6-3,TGTGCCAGCAGTGTGGGGCCAGCGGGGGTTTACGAGCAGTACTTC,CASSVGPAGVYEQYF
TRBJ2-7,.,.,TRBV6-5,TGTGCCAGCAGTTACGCGGGCTACGAGCAGTACTTC,CASSYAGYEQYF
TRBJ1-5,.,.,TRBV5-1,TGCGCCAGCAGCGTGGGACCTTATAGCAATCAGCCCCAGCATTTT,CASSVGPYSNQPQHF